This section outlines one TCR beta chain sequence together with its context. The sample is drawn from a study of T cells expressing NK-cell markers. The CDR3 loop spans 16 amino acids. The germline V gene encodes CDR1 SGHTS and CDR2 YDEGEE. Each CDR3 protein gets one entry in TCRdb, which reprocessed the 5' RACE reads and gives no DNA. The sample table includes around 180,000 distinct CDR3 sequences. The sequence was collected from a man aged 18-75 years in good health. The sample taken for sequencing was blood T cells: a sorted CD56 or NKG2C T cell subset, CD4+ or CD8+ T cells, or bulk PBMC T cells (not recorded which). This chain links TRBV5-8 with TRBJ2-3; the D call of TRBD2 rests on TCRdb alone, since no DNA is present to check it. This CDR3 reads CASSSPGTRGTDTQYF.